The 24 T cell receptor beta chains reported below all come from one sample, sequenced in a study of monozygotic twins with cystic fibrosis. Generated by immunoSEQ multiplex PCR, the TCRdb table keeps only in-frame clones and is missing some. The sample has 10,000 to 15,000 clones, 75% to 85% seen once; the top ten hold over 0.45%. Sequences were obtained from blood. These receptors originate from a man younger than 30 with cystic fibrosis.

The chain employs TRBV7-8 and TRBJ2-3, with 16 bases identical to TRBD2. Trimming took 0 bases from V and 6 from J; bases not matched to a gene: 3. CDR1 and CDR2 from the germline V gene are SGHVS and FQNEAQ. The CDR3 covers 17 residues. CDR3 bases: TGTGCCAGCAGCTTAGCTCTGGGACTAGCGGGAGGGGATACGCAGTATTTT. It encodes CASSLALGLAGGDTQYF.

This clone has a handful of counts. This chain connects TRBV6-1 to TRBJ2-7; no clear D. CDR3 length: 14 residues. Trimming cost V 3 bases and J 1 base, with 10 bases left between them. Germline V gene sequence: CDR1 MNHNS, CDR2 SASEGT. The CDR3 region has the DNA TGTGCCAGCAGTGAGGGGTGGCCGTCCTACGAGCAGTACTTC. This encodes CASSEGWPSYEQYF.

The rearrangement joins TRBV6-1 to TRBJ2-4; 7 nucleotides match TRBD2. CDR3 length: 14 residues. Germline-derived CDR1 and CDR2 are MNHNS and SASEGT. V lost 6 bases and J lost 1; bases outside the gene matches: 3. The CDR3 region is CASRAGSAKNIQYF. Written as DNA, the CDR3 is TGTGCCAGCAGAGCGGGATCGGCCAAAAACATTCAGTACTTC.

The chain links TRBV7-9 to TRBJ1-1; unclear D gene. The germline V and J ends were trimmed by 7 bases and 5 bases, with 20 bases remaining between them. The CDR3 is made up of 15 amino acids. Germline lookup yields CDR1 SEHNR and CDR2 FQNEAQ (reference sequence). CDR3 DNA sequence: TGTGCCAGCACTTCCTCTTCTTGGGCTTCAACTGAAGCTTTCTTT. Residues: CASTSSSWASTEAFF.

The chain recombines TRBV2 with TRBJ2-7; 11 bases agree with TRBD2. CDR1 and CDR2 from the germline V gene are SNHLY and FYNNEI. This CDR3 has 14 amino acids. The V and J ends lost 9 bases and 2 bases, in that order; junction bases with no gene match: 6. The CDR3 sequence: CASLRTSGPYEQYF. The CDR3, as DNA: TGTGCCAGTTTAAGGACTAGCGGGCCCTACGAGCAGTACTTC.

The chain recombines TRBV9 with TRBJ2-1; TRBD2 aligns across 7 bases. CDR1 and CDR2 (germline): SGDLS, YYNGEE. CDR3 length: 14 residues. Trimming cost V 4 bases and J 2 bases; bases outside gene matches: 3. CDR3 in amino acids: CASSPGTTYNEQFF. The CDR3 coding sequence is TGTGCCAGCAGCCCCGGGACTACCTACAATGAGCAGTTCTTC.

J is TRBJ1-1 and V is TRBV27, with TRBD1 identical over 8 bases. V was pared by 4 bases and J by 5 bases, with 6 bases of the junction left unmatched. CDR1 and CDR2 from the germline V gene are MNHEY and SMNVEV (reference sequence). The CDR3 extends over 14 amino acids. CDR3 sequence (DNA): TGTGCCAGCAGTTCTACGACAGGGGTTACTGAAGCTTTCTTT. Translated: CASSSTTGVTEAFF.

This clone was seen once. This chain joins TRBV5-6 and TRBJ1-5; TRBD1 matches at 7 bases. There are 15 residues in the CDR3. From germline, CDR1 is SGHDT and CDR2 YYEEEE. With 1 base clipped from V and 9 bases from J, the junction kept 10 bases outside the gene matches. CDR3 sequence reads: CASSLRGRGKAPQHF. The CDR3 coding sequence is TGTGCCAGCAGCTTGCGAGGCAGGGGGAAGGCGCCCCAGCATTTT.

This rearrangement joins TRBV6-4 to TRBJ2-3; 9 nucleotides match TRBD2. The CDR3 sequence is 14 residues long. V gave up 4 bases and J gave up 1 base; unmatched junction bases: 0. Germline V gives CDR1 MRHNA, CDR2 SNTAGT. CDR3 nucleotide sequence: TGTGCCAGCAGTGCTAGCGGGGGCACAGATACGCAGTATTTT. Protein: CASSASGGTDTQYF.

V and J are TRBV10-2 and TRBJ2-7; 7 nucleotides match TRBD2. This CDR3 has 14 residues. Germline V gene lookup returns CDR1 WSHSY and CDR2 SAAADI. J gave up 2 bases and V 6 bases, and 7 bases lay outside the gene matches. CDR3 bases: TGCGCCAGCAGCACCACCGCGGGGGCCTACGAGCAGTACTTC. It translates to CASSTTAGAYEQYF.

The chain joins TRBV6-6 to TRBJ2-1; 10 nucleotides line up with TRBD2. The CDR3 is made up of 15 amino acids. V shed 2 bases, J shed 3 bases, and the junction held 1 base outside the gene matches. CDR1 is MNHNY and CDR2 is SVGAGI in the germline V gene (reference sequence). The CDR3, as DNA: TGTGCCAGCAGTTACCTAGCGGGGGACTACAATGAGCAGTTCTTC. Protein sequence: CASSYLAGDYNEQFF.

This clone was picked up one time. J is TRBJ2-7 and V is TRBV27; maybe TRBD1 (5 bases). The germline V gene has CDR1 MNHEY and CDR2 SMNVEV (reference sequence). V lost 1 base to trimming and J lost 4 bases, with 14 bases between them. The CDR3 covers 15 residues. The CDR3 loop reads CASSLWGEVGYEQYF. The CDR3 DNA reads TGTGCCAGCAGTTTATGGGGCGAAGTTGGTTACGAGCAGTACTTC.

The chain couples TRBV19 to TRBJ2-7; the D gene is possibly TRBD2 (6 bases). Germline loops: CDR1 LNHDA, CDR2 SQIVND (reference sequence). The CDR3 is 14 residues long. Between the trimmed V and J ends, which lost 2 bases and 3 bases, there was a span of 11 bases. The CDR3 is CASSISLAHYEQYF. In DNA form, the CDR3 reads TGTGCCAGTAGTATAAGTCTAGCGCACTACGAGCAGTACTTC.

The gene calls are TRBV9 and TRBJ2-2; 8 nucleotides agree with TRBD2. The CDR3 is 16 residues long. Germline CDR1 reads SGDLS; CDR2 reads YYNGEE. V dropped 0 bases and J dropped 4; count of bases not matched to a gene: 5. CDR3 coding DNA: TGTGCCAGCAGCGTAGCGCTAGCGGGCCGCACCGGGGAGCTGTTTTTT. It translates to CASSVALAGRTGELFF.

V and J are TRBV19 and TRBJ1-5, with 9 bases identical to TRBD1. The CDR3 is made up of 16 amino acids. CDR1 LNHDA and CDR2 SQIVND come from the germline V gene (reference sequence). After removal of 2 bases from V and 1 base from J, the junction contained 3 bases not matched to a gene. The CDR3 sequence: CASSILGQGSNQPQHF. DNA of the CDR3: TGTGCCAGTAGTATATTAGGACAGGGGAGCAATCAGCCCCAGCATTTT.

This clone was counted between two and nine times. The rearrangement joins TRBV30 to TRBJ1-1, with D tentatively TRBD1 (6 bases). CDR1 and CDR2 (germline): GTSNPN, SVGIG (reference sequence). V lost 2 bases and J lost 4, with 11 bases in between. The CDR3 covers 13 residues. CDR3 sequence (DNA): TGTGCCTGGAGTTTCGGAGGGGGCACTGAAGCTTTCTTT. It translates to CAWSFGGGTEAFF. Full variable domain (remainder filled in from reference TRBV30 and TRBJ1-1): SQTIHQWPATLVQPVGSPLSLECTVEGTSNPNLYWYRQAAGRGLQLLFYSVGIGQISSEVPQNLSASRPQDRQFILSSKKLLLSDSGFYLCAWSFGGGTEAFFGQGTRLTVV.

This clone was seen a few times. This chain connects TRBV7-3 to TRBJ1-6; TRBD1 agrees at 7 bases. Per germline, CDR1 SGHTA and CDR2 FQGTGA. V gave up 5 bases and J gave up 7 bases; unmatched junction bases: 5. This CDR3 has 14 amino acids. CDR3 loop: CASSAGTENSPLHF. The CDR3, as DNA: TGTGCCAGCAGCGCTGGGACAGAAAATTCACCCCTCCACTTT.

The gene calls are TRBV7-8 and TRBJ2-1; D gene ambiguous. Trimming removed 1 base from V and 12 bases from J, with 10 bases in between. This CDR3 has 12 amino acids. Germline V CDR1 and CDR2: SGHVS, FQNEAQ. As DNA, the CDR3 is TGTGCCAGCAGCTTAGAGGGCCGGAGGCAGTTCTTC. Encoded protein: CASSLEGRRQFF.

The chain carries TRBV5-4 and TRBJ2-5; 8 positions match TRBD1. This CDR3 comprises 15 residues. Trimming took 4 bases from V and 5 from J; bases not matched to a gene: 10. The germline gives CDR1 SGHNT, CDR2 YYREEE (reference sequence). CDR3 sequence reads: CASSPNQGAGETQYF. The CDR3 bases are TGTGCCAGCAGCCCAAACCAGGGGGCCGGGGAGACCCAGTACTTC.

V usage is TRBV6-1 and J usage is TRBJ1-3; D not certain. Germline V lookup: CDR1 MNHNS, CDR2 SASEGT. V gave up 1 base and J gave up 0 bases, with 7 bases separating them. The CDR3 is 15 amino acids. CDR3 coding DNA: TGTGCCAGCAGTGAAGAGGAGAGCTCTGGAAACACCATATATTTT. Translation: CASSEEESSGNTIYF.

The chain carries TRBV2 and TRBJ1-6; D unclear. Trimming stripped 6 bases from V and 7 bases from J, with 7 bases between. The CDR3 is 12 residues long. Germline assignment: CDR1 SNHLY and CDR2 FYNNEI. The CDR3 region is CASRDTNSPLHF. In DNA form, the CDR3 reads TGTGCCAGCAGAGACACGAATTCACCCCTCCACTTT.

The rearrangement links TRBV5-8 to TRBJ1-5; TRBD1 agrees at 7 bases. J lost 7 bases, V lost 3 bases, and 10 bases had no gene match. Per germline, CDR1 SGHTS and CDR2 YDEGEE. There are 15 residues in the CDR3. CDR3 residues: CASSSGTASFQPQHF. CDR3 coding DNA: TGTGCCAGCAGCTCTGGGACAGCTAGTTTCCAGCCCCAGCATTTT. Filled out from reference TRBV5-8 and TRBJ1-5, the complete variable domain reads EAGVTQSPTHLIKTRGQQATLRCSPISGHTSVYWYQQALGLGLQFLLWYDEGEERNRGNFPPRFSGRQFPNYSSELNVNALELEDSALYLCASSSGTASFQPQHFGDGTRLSIL.

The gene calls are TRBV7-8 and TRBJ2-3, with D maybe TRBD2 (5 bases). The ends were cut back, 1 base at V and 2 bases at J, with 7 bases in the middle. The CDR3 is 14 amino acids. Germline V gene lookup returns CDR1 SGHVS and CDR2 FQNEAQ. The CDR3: CASSLGRDTDTQYF. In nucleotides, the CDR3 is TGTGCCAGCAGCTTAGGCCGGGACACAGATACGCAGTATTTT.

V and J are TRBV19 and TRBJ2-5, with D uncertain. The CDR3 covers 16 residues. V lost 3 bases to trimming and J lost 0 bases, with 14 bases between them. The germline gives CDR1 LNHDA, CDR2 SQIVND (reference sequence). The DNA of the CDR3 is TGTGCCAGTAGTATCGCTTCTGGCCCGTACCAAGAGACCCAGTACTTC. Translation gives CASSIASGPYQETQYF.